One and the same sample provided the 30 T cell receptor beta chains below, sequenced in a study of T-cell memory formation after mild COVID-19. MiXCR was run by TCRdb on the 5' RACE reads, yielding one entry per CDR3 protein. The sample consists of a few hundred thousand distinct CDR3 sequences, roughly 21% of them appearing once. The sequencing input was PBMCs or a T cell subset sorted from them (not recorded which). These receptors were taken from a man between 18 and 35 years old who had mild COVID-19 (a few samples of this study predate the infection). Cell type and time point are not known.

The V gene is TRBV12-3 or TRBV12-4, the J gene TRBJ1-1; possibly TRBD1 for D (5 bases). V was shortened by 7 bases and J by 6 bases, with 15 bases between the two germline ends. CDR3 length: 13 amino acids. CDR3 in amino acids: CASTGGALAEAFF. CDR3 DNA sequence: TGTGCCAGCACCGGAGGGGCTTTGGCTGAAGCTTTCTTT.

This clonotype was seen just once. The chain links TRBV10-3 to TRBJ2-7; 10 bases are a match to TRBD2. From germline, CDR1 is ENHRY and CDR2 SYGVKD. V shed 6 bases, J shed 1 base, and the junction held 3 bases outside the gene matches. The CDR3 totals 14 residues. This CDR3 reads CAIRTSGESYEQYF. Here the CDR3 DNA reads TGTGCCATCAGAACTAGCGGGGAGTCCTACGAGCAGTACTTC.

The chain combines TRBV5-1 with TRBJ2-7, with D hard to call. V was cut by 7 bases and J by 3 bases, with 17 bases left in between. Germline V lookup: CDR1 SGHRS, CDR2 YFSETQ. The CDR3 runs 14 residues. For the CDR3, the DNA is TGCGCCAGCCAACAAGGTTCAGACCTCTACGAGCAGTACTTC. Its translation: CASQQGSDLYEQYF.

This clonotype has only a few counts. The gene calls are TRBV5-6 and TRBJ1-5, with TRBD1 as a possible D gene (5 bases). V was pared by 2 bases and J by 0 bases, with 9 bases between. This CDR3 is 15 amino acids long. Germline loops: CDR1 SGHDT, CDR2 YYEEEE. This chain's CDR3 is CASSLEGYSNQPQHF. CDR3 DNA sequence: TGTGCCAGCAGCTTAGAGGGGTATAGCAATCAGCCCCAGCATTTT. Full variable domain (outside the CDR3, taken from reference TRBV5-6 and TRBJ1-5): DAGVTQSPTHLIKTRGQQVTLRCSPKSGHDTVSWYQQALGQGPQFIFQYYEEEERQRGNFPDRFSGHQFPNYSSELNVNALLLGDSALYLCASSLEGYSNQPQHFGDGTRLSIL.

In its sample, this clonotype was seen a few times. The chain joins TRBV14 to TRBJ1-1; no reliable D call. Germline-derived CDR1 and CDR2 are SGHDN and FVKESK. The CDR3 runs to 12 residues. The V end lost 2 bases, the J end lost 8 bases, and 9 bases lay between the germline ends. The CDR3 DNA sequence: TGTGCCAGCAGCCAATTCGATACGGAAGCTTTCTTT. It specifies CASSQFDTEAFF.

Comments on this clonotype: One junction end disagrees with the germline gene, perhaps due to a read error. V usage is TRBV5-6 and J usage is TRBJ2-1, with D hard to call. CDR3 length equals 14 residues. CDR1 and CDR2 (germline): SGHDT, YYEEEE. CDR3 sequence: CASSPGNGYKEQFF. CDR3 sequence (DNA): TGTGCCAGCAGCCCCGGTAACGGGTACAAAGAGCAGTTCTTC.

A few counts support this clonotype. The chain is built from TRBV7-2 and TRBJ1-2; maybe TRBD1 (5 bases). Germline V lookup: CDR1 SGHTA, CDR2 FQGNSA. This CDR3 is built from 14 residues. Trimming took off 3 bases at V and 5 bases at J, with 13 bases between the two ends. The CDR3 region has the DNA TGTGCCAGCAGCTTGGCGGGGACCCCATATGGCTACACCTTC. Its protein product is CASSLAGTPYGYTF.

This clonotype came up a few times. The chain has TRBV11-3 and TRBJ2-3; 10 bases are shared with TRBD2. With 3 bases clipped from V and 4 bases from J, the junction kept 7 bases outside the gene matches. Germline V gives CDR1 SGHNT, CDR2 YENEEA. The CDR3 totals 16 residues. CDR3 sequence: CASSFKAGGPADTQYF. The CDR3 DNA is TGTGCCAGCAGCTTCAAAGCGGGGGGGCCTGCAGATACGCAGTATTTT.

This clonotype has only one observation. The gene calls are TRBV5-1 and TRBJ2-2; 11 nucleotides agree with TRBD1. V trimming: 3 bases; J trimming: 6 bases; junction bases outside the gene matches: 4. The CDR3 runs 15 residues. The V gene's germline CDR1 is SGHRS and CDR2 YFSETQ. CDR3 nucleotide sequence: TGCGCCAGCAGCTGGCCGGGACAGGGGGCCGGGGAGCTGTTTTTT. This encodes CASSWPGQGAGELFF.

This clonotype was detected only a few times. The gene calls are TRBV18 and TRBJ1-1; D not certain. Trimming removed 2 bases from V and 5 bases from J, with 9 bases in between. The CDR3 has 13 residues. Germline assignment: CDR1 KGHSH and CDR2 LQKENI. The chain's CDR3 is CASSPSYETEAFF. The CDR3 DNA is TGTGCCAGCTCACCAAGTTATGAAACTGAAGCTTTCTTT.

This clonotype was seen more than once but under ten times. The chain links TRBV5-1 to TRBJ1-1; D might be TRBD1 (5 bases). CDR1 and CDR2 (germline): SGHRS, YFSETQ. V was cut by 0 bases and J by 10 bases, with 13 bases left in between. The CDR3 consists of 13 residues. This CDR3 is CASSLGTGSGAFF. DNA of the CDR3: TGCGCCAGCAGCTTGGGAACAGGTTCGGGAGCTTTCTTT.

The chain is built from TRBV29-1 and TRBJ1-2, with D tentatively TRBD1 (5 bases). V was clipped by 3 bases and J by 7 bases, with 12 bases between them. CDR3 length: 12 residues. Germline values: CDR1 SQVTM, CDR2 ANQGSEA. The CDR3 loop is CSVETGVPGYTF. The CDR3 DNA reads TGCAGCGTTGAGACGGGGGTGCCTGGCTACACCTTC.

This clonotype has more than one count but fewer than ten. This chain uses TRBV15 with TRBJ2-7; 11 nucleotides agree with TRBD2. V lost 0 bases, J lost 4 bases, and 8 bases stayed unmatched. CDR1 and CDR2 (germline): LNHNV, YYDKDF (reference sequence). CDR3 length: 17 residues. This CDR3 reads CATSRDSLAGGLYEQYF. For the CDR3, the DNA is TGTGCCACCAGCAGAGACTCCCTAGCGGGGGGCCTGTACGAGCAGTACTTC.

In this sample, this clonotype turned up a few times. The rearrangement joins TRBV5-1 to TRBJ1-1; D possibly corresponds to TRBD1 (5 bases). This CDR3 has 12 amino acids. Trimming shortened V by 2 bases and J by 10 bases, and 12 bases separated the two germline ends. CDR1 SGHRS and CDR2 YFSETQ come from the germline V gene. The CDR3 loop reads CASSFPEGRAFF. The CDR3 region has the DNA TGCGCCAGCAGCTTCCCTGAGGGGCGAGCTTTCTTT. Full variable domain (rest looked up from reference TRBV5-1 and TRBJ1-1): KAGVTQTPRYLIKTRGQQVTLSCSPISGHRSVSWYQQTPGQGLQFLFEYFSETQRNKGNFPGRFSGRQFSNSRSEMNVSTLELGDSALYLCASSFPEGRAFFGQGTRLTVV.

The rearrangement joins TRBV27 to TRBJ1-2; 9 bases are a match to TRBD1. The length of the CDR3 is 15 residues. Per the germline V gene, CDR1 is MNHEY and CDR2 is SMNVEV (reference sequence). V lost 4 bases and J lost 5; bases outside the gene matches: 8. Here the CDR3 reads CASSWGQGELYGYTF. The CDR3 nucleotides are TGTGCCAGCAGTTGGGGACAGGGAGAGTTATATGGCTACACCTTC.

The rearrangement uses TRBV6-6 and TRBJ1-5, with D perhaps matching TRBD1 (6 bases). Germline V gene data show CDR1 as MNHNY and CDR2 as SVGAGI (reference sequence). Deletions cut 6 bases from V and 7 bases from J, with 13 bases between. This CDR3 region has 13 residues. The CDR3: CASREPQGQPQHF. Written as DNA, the CDR3 is TGTGCCAGCAGGGAACCACAGGGCCAGCCCCAGCATTTT.

V is TRBV3-1 and J is TRBJ1-2; 7 bases align to TRBD1. The CDR3 spans 15 residues. Germline lookup yields CDR1 LGHDT and CDR2 YNNKEL (reference sequence). Germline trimming cut 9 bases from V and 4 bases from J; bases unmatched to any gene: 14. The CDR3 DNA sequence: TGTGCCAGTCGACTCCGGGACAGTATATTCTATGGCTACACCTTC. As protein: CASRLRDSIFYGYTF.

In this sample, this clonotype turned up a few times. This chain links TRBV23-1 with TRBJ2-5; 12 bases line up with TRBD1. TRBV23-1 is marked as an open reading frame, function uncertain. J was trimmed by 5 bases and V by 3 bases; bases with no gene match: 7. The CDR3 has 16 amino acids. The CDR3 is CASSHPGQGARETQYF. The CDR3 bases are TGCGCCAGCAGTCATCCGGGACAGGGGGCTCGGGAGACCCAGTACTTC.

This clonotype has more than one count but fewer than ten. The CDR3: CASILNTEAFF. The CDR3 bases are TGTGCCAGCATTCTGAACACTGAAGCTTTCTTT. The rearrangement joins TRBV12-3 or TRBV12-4 to TRBJ1-1; D gene uncertain. The CDR3 extends over 11 amino acids. Trimming stripped 7 bases from V and 0 bases from J, with 3 bases between.

In its sample, this clonotype was seen a few times. This chain connects TRBV6-2 or TRBV6-3 to TRBJ2-1; D might be TRBD2 (5 bases). The CDR3 runs to 15 residues. CDR1 and CDR2 (germline): MNHEY, SVGEGT. The V end was cut by 2 bases, the J end by 3 bases, with 11 bases between. The CDR3 loop reads CASSYGLAGYNEQFF. The CDR3, as DNA: TGTGCCAGCAGTTACGGGCTAGCTGGCTACAATGAGCAGTTCTTC.

Only a few counts were recorded for this clonotype. The chain couples TRBV24-1 to TRBJ2-3, with 10 bases lining up with TRBD2. The CDR3 contains 17 residues. The V segment lost 3 bases and the J segment 2 bases; nucleotides outside the gene matches: 7. Germline-derived CDR1 and CDR2 are KGHDR and SFDVKD. The CDR3 DNA follows: TGTGCCACCAGTGATCCCCTTAGCGGGGGGCTCACAGATACGCAGTATTTT. Protein sequence: CATSDPLSGGLTDTQYF.

The J gene is TRBJ2-5, the V gene TRBV5-6; TRBD2 matches 7 bases. Germline CDR1 is SGHDT and CDR2 is YYEEEE. V shed 2 bases, J shed 0 bases, and the junction held 4 bases outside the gene matches. The CDR3 length is 15 residues. The CDR3 coding sequence is TGTGCCAGCAGCTTAAACGGGGGGTACCAAGAGACCCAGTACTTC. This encodes CASSLNGGYQETQYF.

This clonotype came up a few times. J is TRBJ2-3 and V is TRBV4-1, with 7 bases aligning to TRBD2. The CDR3 length is 17 residues. J gave up 2 bases and V 1 base, and 9 bases lay outside the gene matches. CDR1 is MGHRA, CDR2 YSYEKL, per germline. The CDR3 region has the DNA TGCGCCAGCAGCCAAGGCCGTGCTAGCGGTTCCACAGATACGCAGTATTTT. Protein product: CASSQGRASGSTDTQYF.

The V call is TRBV23-1, the J call TRBJ1-5, with no clear D. TRBV23-1 is sorted into the ORF group, with uncertain function. The ends were cut back, 1 base at V and 5 bases at J, with 3 bases in the middle. This CDR3 has 12 amino acids. The chain's CDR3 is CASSQLHQPQHF. The CDR3 nucleotides read TGCGCCAGCAGTCAATTGCATCAGCCCCAGCATTTT.

The chain combines TRBV6-2 or TRBV6-3 with TRBJ2-1; TRBD1 or TRBD2 may be the D gene (6 bases each). This CDR3 has 16 residues. V was clipped by 7 bases and J by 6 bases, with 22 bases between them. Germline V CDR1 and CDR2: MNHEY, SVGEGT. CDR3 protein: CASTDHGSSGANEQFF. CDR3 bases: TGTGCCAGCACCGACCATGGGTCCTCGGGGGCCAATGAGCAGTTCTTC.

This clonotype has just a few counts. This chain uses TRBV11-2 with TRBJ2-2, with D possibly matching TRBD1 (6 bases). Germline CDR1 SGHAT, CDR2 FQNNGV. The CDR3 totals 15 residues. V lost 3 bases to trimming and J lost 3 bases, with 11 bases between them. The CDR3 DNA reads TGTGCCAGCAGCTTTGAAGGACAGCACACCGGGGAGCTGTTTTTT. Its protein is CASSFEGQHTGELFF.

This clonotype was seen only a few times. The J gene is TRBJ2-5, the V gene TRBV7-6; 12 bases are shared with TRBD2. V lost 4 bases and J lost 5; bases outside the gene matches: 14. The CDR3 spans 18 residues. Germline V CDR1 and CDR2: SGHVS, FNYEAQ. In DNA, the CDR3 is TGTGCCAGCAGCTCCGTCCTAGCGGGGGGGCTCCCCGGGGAGACCCAGTACTTC. Residues: CASSSVLAGGLPGETQYF. Based on the CDR3 plus reference TRBV7-6 and TRBJ2-5, the full variable domain is GAGVSQSPRYKVTKRGQDVALRCDPISGHVSLYWYRQALGQGPEFLTYFNYEAQQDKSGLPNDRFSAERPEGSISTLTIQRTEQRDSAMYRCASSSVLAGGLPGETQYFGPGTRLLVL.

This chain connects TRBV6-2 or TRBV6-3 to TRBJ1-5; D perhaps matches TRBD1 (6 bases). The V and J ends lost 5 bases and 2 bases respectively, with 22 bases between them. The CDR3 loop spans 18 amino acids. CDR1 and CDR2 (germline): MNHEY, SVGEGT. CDR3 protein: CASSRRLGAPYGNQPQHF. The CDR3 bases are TGTGCCAGCAGTCGCCGGTTGGGGGCTCCGTATGGCAATCAGCCCCAGCATTTT.

The V call is TRBV29-1, the J call TRBJ1-2; D is undetermined. The ends were cut back, 7 bases at V and 6 bases at J, with 18 bases in the middle. Germline assignment: CDR1 SQVTM and CDR2 ANQGSEA. CDR3 length equals 13 residues. The CDR3 here is CSADPDRVDGYTF. The CDR3 nucleotides read TGCAGCGCCGACCCGGACCGGGTGGATGGCTACACCTTC.

The rearrangement links TRBV7-9 to TRBJ1-1, with 7 bases that match TRBD1. The CDR3 is made up of 13 amino acids. The V gene's germline CDR1 is SEHNR and CDR2 FQNEAQ (reference sequence). The junction had 3 bases not matched to a gene; V was cut back by 4 bases and J by 4 bases. The CDR3 coding sequence is TGTGCCAGCAGCTGGGGGACAGCCACTGAAGCTTTCTTT. Protein product: CASSWGTATEAFF.